A selection of T cell receptor beta chains follows, all from one sample in a study of T cells in Graves' hyperthyroidism and ophthalmopathy. TCRdb re-called the multiplex PCR reads through MiXCR, storing one row per CDR3 protein. The sample includes a few hundred thousand distinct CDR3 sequences, around 21% of them seen just once. The material sequenced was blood. The receptors come from a man aged 18 to 30 with Graves' hyperthyroidism. The CDR3 runs from the conserved cysteine through the conserved F or W. D genes are given only for firm matches. Clone size is given for some rows only: seen once, a few or many times, or a class if the clone is expanded.

D gene: NA
V gene: TRBV6-1
J gene: TRBJ1-2
clone size: many
CDR3 DNA: TGTGCCAGCGTCGGGGCGGGGTATGGCTACACCTTC
CDR3 protein: CASVGAGYGYTF

D gene: NA
V gene: TRBV11-2
J gene: TRBJ2-7
clone size: many
CDR3 DNA: TGTGCCAGCAGCTTAGACGGGGGTTTGACTTACGAGCAGTACTTC
CDR3 protein: CASSLDGGLTYEQYF

D gene: TRBD2
V gene: TRBV18
J gene: TRBJ2-7
clone size: few
CDR3 DNA: TGTGCCAGCTCACCTTTTTCTAGCGGCAGCTCCTACGAGCAGTACTTC
CDR3 protein: CASSPFSSGSSYEQYF

D gene: NA
V gene: TRBV10-3
J gene: TRBJ2-7
clone size: many
CDR3 DNA: TGTGCCAGCAGAGGTCGACAGGATCCTACGAAGCAGCAGTACTTC
CDR3 protein: CASRGRQDPTKQQYF

D gene: TRBD2
V gene: TRBV19
J gene: TRBJ2-5
clone size: many
CDR3 DNA: TGTGCCACGAACGGACTAGCGGGGGGGCAAGAGACCCAGTACTTC
CDR3 protein: CATNGLAGGQETQYF

D gene: NA
V gene: TRBV20-1
J gene: TRBJ2-5
clone size: few
CDR3 DNA: TGCAGTACCCAGGGGAGTGGGCTCCAAGAGACCCAGTACTTC
CDR3 protein: CSTQGSGLQETQYF

D gene: NA
V gene: TRBV19
J gene: TRBJ1-5
clone size: few
CDR3 DNA: TGTGCCAGTAGTATAGATCGCGGGGGTTCGGGTTTTCAGCCCCAGCATTTT
CDR3 protein: CASSIDRGGSGFQPQHF

D gene: TRBD2
V gene: TRBV18
J gene: TRBJ2-5
clone size: NA
CDR3 DNA: TGTGCCAGCTCACCACTAGCGGGGCGTTTCGATGAGACCCAGTACTTC
CDR3 protein: CASSPLAGRFDETQYF

D gene: TRBD1
V gene: TRBV12-3/TRBV12-4
J gene: TRBJ2-2
clone size: many
CDR3 DNA: TGTGCCAGCAGCATACAGGGGGCGAACGGGGAGCTGTTTTTT
CDR3 protein: CASSIQGANGELFF

D gene: NA
V gene: TRBV12-3/TRBV12-4
J gene: TRBJ2-1
clone size: NA
CDR3 DNA: TGTGCCAGCAGCCGGGCGCCGTCCTACAATGAGCAGTTCTTC
CDR3 protein: CASSRAPSYNEQFF

D gene: NA
V gene: TRBV24-1
J gene: TRBJ1-5
clone size: many
CDR3 DNA: TGTGCCACCAGTGATGGCGAGAGACATCAGCCCCAGCATTTT
CDR3 protein: CATSDGERHQPQHF

D gene: NA
V gene: TRBV30
J gene: TRBJ1-1
clone size: NA
CDR3 DNA: TGTGCCTGGAGTGTACGGACAGTTTGGAACACTGAAGCTTTCTTT
CDR3 protein: CAWSVRTVWNTEAFF

D gene: NA
V gene: TRBV29-1
J gene: TRBJ1-1
clone size: NA
CDR3 DNA: TGCAGCGTGGGGGGGGAGTGCACTGAAGCTTTCTTT
CDR3 protein: CSVGGECTEAFF

D gene: NA
V gene: TRBV28
J gene: TRBJ1-1
clone size: many
CDR3 DNA: TGTGCCAGCAGTTTGTGGGCTGAAGCTTTCTTT
CDR3 protein: CASSLWAEAFF

D gene: TRBD1
V gene: TRBV6-1
J gene: TRBJ1-5
clone size: few
CDR3 DNA: TGTGCCAGCAGCCGGTTACAGGGGAACAATCAGCCCCAGCATTTT
CDR3 protein: CASSRLQGNNQPQHF

D gene: NA
V gene: TRBV6-5
J gene: TRBJ1-1
clone size: many
CDR3 DNA: TGTGCCAGCAGTTACACCAGGGGGAACACTGAAGCTTTCTTT
CDR3 protein: CASSYTRGNTEAFF

D gene: NA
V gene: TRBV20-1
J gene: TRBJ2-7
clone size: NA
CDR3 DNA: TGCAGTATTCCGGGACCACTAGCCTACGAGCAGTACTTC
CDR3 protein: CSIPGPLAYEQYF

D gene: NA
V gene: TRBV12-3/TRBV12-4
J gene: TRBJ1-1
clone size: few
CDR3 DNA: TGTGCCAGCAGTCCTAACACAGCGAACACTGAAGCTTTCTTT
CDR3 protein: CASSPNTANTEAFF

D gene: NA
V gene: TRBV6-2/TRBV6-3
J gene: TRBJ1-2
clone size: many
CDR3 DNA: TGTGCCAGCAGTTTCCCCCCTGAACCCTACTATGGCTACACCTTC
CDR3 protein: CASSFPPEPYYGYTF

D gene: TRBD2
V gene: TRBV11-1
J gene: TRBJ2-7
clone size: few
CDR3 DNA: TGTGCCAGCAGCCCCCGGCTTCGAGCGGGGGGATTCTTCGGGGACGAGCAGTACTTC
CDR3 protein: CASSPRLRAGGFFGDEQYF

D gene: TRBD2
V gene: TRBV5-1
J gene: TRBJ2-7
clone size: many
CDR3 DNA: TGCGCCAGCACCATCACGTCCAGCGGGGGGGGGAACGAGCAGTACTTC
CDR3 protein: CASTITSSGGGNEQYF

D gene: NA
V gene: TRBV11-2
J gene: TRBJ1-3
clone size: few
CDR3 DNA: TGTGCCAGCAGCTTATTTGGGTCTGGAAACACCATATATTTT
CDR3 protein: CASSLFGSGNTIYF

D gene: TRBD1
V gene: TRBV12-3/TRBV12-4
J gene: TRBJ2-2
clone size: many
CDR3 DNA: TGTGCCAGCAGTTTAATGGACAGGGGCGGCACCGGGGAGCTGTTTTTT
CDR3 protein: CASSLMDRGGTGELFF

D gene: NA
V gene: TRBV6-1
J gene: TRBJ1-1
clone size: NA
CDR3 DNA: TGTGCCAGCAGTGAAGCCGTTCGGAGGCGCACTGGTGAAGCTTTCTTT
CDR3 protein: CASSEAVRRRTGEAFF

D gene: NA
V gene: TRBV3-1
J gene: TRBJ1-3
clone size: few
CDR3 DNA: TGTGCCAGCAGCCAAAGAGGGGACACCATATATTTT
CDR3 protein: CASSQRGDTIYF

D gene: NA
V gene: TRBV6-5
J gene: TRBJ2-7
clone size: many
CDR3 DNA: TGTGCCAGCAACCCCCTAGACGGGTCCCTCGGCGAGCAGTACTTC
CDR3 protein: CASNPLDGSLGEQYF

D gene: NA
V gene: TRBV12-3/TRBV12-4
J gene: TRBJ1-1
clone size: NA
CDR3 DNA: TGTGCCACCACTACATTTCCGGGGAGGACTGAAGCTTTCTTT
CDR3 protein: CATTTFPGRTEAFF

D gene: TRBD1
V gene: TRBV6-5
J gene: TRBJ2-7
clone size: NA
CDR3 DNA: TGTGCCAGCAGTTACTCCGGGACAGGGGTGTACGAGCAGTACTTC
CDR3 protein: CASSYSGTGVYEQYF

D gene: TRBD2
V gene: TRBV6-5
J gene: TRBJ2-2
clone size: few
CDR3 DNA: TGTGCCAGCAGTTACCCGGGGGGTCGGGGCACCGGGGAGCTGTTTTTT
CDR3 protein: CASSYPGGRGTGELFF

D gene: NA
V gene: TRBV2
J gene: TRBJ2-1
clone size: many
CDR3 DNA: TGTGCCAGCAGGTTCAACAATGAGCAGTTCTTC
CDR3 protein: CASRFNNEQFF

D gene: NA
V gene: TRBV20-1
J gene: TRBJ1-1
clone size: many
CDR3 DNA: TGCAGTGCTAGAGATGAACTCCCAGCTTTCTTT
CDR3 protein: CSARDELPAFF

D gene: NA
V gene: TRBV27
J gene: TRBJ1-5
clone size: many
CDR3 DNA: TGTGCCAGCAGTTTCTCCGGTATCGATAGAGGCGATCAGCCCCAGCATTTT
CDR3 protein: CASSFSGIDRGDQPQHF

D gene: TRBD1
V gene: TRBV7-9
J gene: TRBJ1-2
clone size: many
CDR3 DNA: TGTGCCAGCAGCTTAGAGGGGACAGACTATGGCTACACCTTC
CDR3 protein: CASSLEGTDYGYTF

D gene: NA
V gene: TRBV6-5
J gene: TRBJ2-2
clone size: many
CDR3 DNA: TGTGCCAGCAGTTACTCGAGGGGCGCCGGGGAGCTGTTTTTT
CDR3 protein: CASSYSRGAGELFF

D gene: TRBD2
V gene: TRBV7-6
J gene: TRBJ2-7
clone size: many
CDR3 DNA: TGTGCCAGCAGCCCGCGGGGCGGGGGAACCTACGAGCAGTACTTC
CDR3 protein: CASSPRGGGTYEQYF

D gene: NA
V gene: TRBV19
J gene: TRBJ2-2
clone size: NA
CDR3 DNA: TGTGCCAGTAGGAGCAGGAGGGCGCCCAACACCGGGGAGCTGTTTTTT
CDR3 protein: CASRSRRAPNTGELFF

D gene: NA
V gene: TRBV15
J gene: TRBJ2-5
clone size: NA
CDR3 DNA: TGTGCCACCAGCAGAGTCAGGGATGAGACCCAGTACTTC
CDR3 protein: CATSRVRDETQYF

D gene: NA
V gene: TRBV27
J gene: TRBJ1-2
clone size: many
CDR3 DNA: TGTGCCAGCAGTCCCCAGGGACGAGTCTATGGCTACACCTTC
CDR3 protein: CASSPQGRVYGYTF

D gene: TRBD1
V gene: TRBV6-1
J gene: TRBJ2-7
clone size: many
CDR3 DNA: TGTGCCAGCCTAGGGACAGGGGACGAGCAGTACTTC
CDR3 protein: CASLGTGDEQYF

D gene: NA
V gene: TRBV6-1
J gene: TRBJ1-3
clone size: many
CDR3 DNA: TGTGCCAGCAGGATCGGGGGAGGAAACACCATATATTTT
CDR3 protein: CASRIGGGNTIYF

D gene: NA
V gene: TRBV28
J gene: TRBJ2-7
clone size: NA
CDR3 DNA: TGTGCCAGCAGGAATGGGGGAGGCGAGCAGTACTTC
CDR3 protein: CASRNGGGEQYF